This T cell receptor beta chain was captured by sequencing in a study of blood T cells in healthy people across ages. Alongside a J-beta primer mix, a sample-barcoded 5' primer served in a second PCR lasting 7 to 11 cycles. TCRdb called the 5' RACE reads again in MiXCR, with one record for every CDR3 protein. The table lists roughly 1.6 million distinct CDR3 sequences, 30% to 35% of them singletons, with over 9% in the top ten. Per the germline V gene, CDR1 is SGHRS and CDR2 is YFSETQ. This CDR3 comprises 17 residues. Trimming left V 3 bases short and J 0 bases short, with 16 bases between. Sequenced input: blood. This chain links TRBV5-1 with TRBJ2-1; D might be TRBD1 or TRBD2, each matching 5 bases. The TCR comes from a woman in her twenties or thirties in good health. DNA of the CDR3: TGCGCCAGCAGCTGGGGCAATCGGGGCAGCTCCTACAATGAGCAGTTCTTC. Protein: CASSWGNRGSSYNEQFF.